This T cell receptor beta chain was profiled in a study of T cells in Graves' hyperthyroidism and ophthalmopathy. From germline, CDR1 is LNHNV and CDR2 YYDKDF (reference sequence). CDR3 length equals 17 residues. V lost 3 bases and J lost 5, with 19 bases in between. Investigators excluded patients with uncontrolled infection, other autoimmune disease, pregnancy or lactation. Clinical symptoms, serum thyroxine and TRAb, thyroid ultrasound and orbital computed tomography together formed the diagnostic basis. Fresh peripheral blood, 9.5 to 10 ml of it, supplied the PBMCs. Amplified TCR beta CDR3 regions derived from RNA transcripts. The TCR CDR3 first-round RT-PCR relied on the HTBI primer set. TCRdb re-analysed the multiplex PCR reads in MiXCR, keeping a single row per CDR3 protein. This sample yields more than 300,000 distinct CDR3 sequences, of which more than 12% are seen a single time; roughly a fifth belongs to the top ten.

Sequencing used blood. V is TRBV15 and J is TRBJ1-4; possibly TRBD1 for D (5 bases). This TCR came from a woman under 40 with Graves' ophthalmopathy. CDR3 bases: TGTGCCACCAGCAGGGATCTTTCCGGGACGGCCAATGAAAAACTGTTTTTT. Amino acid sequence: CATSRDLSGTANEKLFF.